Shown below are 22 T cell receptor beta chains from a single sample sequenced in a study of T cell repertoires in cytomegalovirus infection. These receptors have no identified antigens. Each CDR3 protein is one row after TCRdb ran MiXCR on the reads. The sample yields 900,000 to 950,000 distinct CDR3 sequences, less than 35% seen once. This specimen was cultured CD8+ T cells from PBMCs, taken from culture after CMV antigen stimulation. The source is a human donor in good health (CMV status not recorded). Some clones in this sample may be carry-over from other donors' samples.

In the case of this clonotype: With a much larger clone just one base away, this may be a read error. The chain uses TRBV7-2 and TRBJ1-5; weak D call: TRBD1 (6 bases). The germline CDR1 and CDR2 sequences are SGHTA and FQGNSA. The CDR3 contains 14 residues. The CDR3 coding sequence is TGTGCCAGCAGCTTAGAGGTCAGGGGTCAGACCCAGCATTTT. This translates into CASSLEVRGQTQHF.

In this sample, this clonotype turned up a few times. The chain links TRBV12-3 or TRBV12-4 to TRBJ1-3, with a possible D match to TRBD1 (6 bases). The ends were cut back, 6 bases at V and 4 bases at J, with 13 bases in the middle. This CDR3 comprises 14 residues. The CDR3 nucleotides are TGTGCCAGCAGCCACAGGGCGGACGGAAACACCATATATTTT. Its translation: CASSHRADGNTIYF.

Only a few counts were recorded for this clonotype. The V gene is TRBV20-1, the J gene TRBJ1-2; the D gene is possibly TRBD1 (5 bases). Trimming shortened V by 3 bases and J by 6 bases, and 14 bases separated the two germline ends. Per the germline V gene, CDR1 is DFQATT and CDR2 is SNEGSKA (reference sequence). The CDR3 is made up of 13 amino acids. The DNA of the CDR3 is TGCAGTGCTAGGAATGTCAGGGACGATGGCTACACCTTC. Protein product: CSARNVRDDGYTF.

The CDR3 spells CASREGVAEQFF. The CDR3, as DNA: TGTGCCAGCAGGGAGGGTGTGGCTGAGCAGTTCTTC. The chain employs TRBV5-4 and TRBJ2-1, with a weak D call TRBD2 (6 bases). Germline lookup yields CDR1 SGHNT and CDR2 YYREEE (reference sequence). Trimming pared 5 bases from V and 9 bases from J, leaving 12 bases between. The CDR3 spans 12 residues.

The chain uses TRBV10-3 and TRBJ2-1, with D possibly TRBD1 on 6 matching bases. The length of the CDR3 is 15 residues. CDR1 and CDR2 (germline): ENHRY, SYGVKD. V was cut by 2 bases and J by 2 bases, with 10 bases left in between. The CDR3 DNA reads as TGTGCCATCAGTGAGACACAGGGTGCCTACAATGAGCAGTTCTTC. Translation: CAISETQGAYNEQFF.

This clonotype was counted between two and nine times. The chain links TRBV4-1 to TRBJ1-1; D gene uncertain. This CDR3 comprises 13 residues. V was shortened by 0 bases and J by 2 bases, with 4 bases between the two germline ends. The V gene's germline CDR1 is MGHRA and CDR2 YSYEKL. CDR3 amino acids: CASSQEANTEAFF. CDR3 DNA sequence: TGCGCCAGCAGCCAAGAGGCCAACACTGAAGCTTTCTTT.

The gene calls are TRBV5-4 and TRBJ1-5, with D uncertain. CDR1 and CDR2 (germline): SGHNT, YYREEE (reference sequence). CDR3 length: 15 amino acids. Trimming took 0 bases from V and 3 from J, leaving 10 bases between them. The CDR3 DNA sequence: TGTGCCAGCAGCTTGGGTACTTCGCTCAATCAGCCCCAGCATTTT. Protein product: CASSLGTSLNQPQHF.

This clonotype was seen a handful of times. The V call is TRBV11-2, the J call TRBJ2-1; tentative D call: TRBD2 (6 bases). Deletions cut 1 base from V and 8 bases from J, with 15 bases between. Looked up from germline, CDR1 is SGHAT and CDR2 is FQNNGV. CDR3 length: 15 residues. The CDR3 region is CASSLGGRERDEQFF. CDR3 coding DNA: TGTGCCAGCAGCTTAGGCGGACGGGAGAGGGATGAGCAGTTCTTC.

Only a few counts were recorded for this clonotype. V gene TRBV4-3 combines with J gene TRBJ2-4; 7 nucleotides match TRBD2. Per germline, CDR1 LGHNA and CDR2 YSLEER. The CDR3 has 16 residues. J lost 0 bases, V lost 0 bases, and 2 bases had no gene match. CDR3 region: CASSQDGGVAKNIQYF. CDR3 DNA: TGCGCCAGCAGCCAAGATGGGGGGGTAGCCAAAAACATTCAGTACTTC.

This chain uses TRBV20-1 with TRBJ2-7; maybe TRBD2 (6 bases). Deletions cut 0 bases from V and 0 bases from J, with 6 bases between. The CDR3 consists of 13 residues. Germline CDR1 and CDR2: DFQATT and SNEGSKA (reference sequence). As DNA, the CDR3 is TGCAGTGCTAGAGACGGGAGCTCCTACGAGCAGTACTTC. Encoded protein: CSARDGSSYEQYF.

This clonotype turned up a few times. The CDR3 loop reads CATSDPGLAGGSYEQFF. For the CDR3, the DNA is TGTGCCACCAGTGATCCTGGACTAGCGGGGGGGTCATATGAGCAGTTCTTC. The V and J genes are TRBV24-1 and TRBJ2-1; 15 bases map to TRBD2. The CDR3 extends over 17 amino acids. Germline loops: CDR1 KGHDR, CDR2 SFDVKD. V was clipped by 3 bases and J by 8 bases; unmatched bases: 7.

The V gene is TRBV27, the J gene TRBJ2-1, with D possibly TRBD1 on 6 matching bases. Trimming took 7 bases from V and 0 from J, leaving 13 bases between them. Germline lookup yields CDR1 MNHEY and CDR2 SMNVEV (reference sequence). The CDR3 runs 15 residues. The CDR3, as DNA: TGTGCCAGCAATACAGGGTTGAGCTCCTACAATGAGCAGTTCTTC. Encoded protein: CASNTGLSSYNEQFF.

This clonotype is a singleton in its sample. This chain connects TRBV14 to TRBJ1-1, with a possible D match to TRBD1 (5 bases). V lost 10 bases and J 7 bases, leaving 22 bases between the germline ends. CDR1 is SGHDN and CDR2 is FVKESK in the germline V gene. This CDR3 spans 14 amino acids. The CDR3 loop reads CATLRASGLGEAFF. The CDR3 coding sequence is TGTGCCACCCTCCGGGCCTCGGGGCTCGGTGAAGCTTTCTTT.

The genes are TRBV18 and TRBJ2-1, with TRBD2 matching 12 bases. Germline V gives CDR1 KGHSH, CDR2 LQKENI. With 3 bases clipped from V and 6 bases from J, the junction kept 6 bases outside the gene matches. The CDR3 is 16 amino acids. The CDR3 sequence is CASSPKLAGGSNEQFF. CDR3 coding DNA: TGTGCCAGCTCACCGAAACTAGCGGGGGGCAGCAATGAGCAGTTCTTC.

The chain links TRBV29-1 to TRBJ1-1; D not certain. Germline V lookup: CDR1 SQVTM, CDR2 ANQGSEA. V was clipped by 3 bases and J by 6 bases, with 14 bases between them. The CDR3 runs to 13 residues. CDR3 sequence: CSVDSGRVAEAFF. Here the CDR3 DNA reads TGCAGCGTTGATAGCGGTCGAGTGGCTGAAGCTTTCTTT.

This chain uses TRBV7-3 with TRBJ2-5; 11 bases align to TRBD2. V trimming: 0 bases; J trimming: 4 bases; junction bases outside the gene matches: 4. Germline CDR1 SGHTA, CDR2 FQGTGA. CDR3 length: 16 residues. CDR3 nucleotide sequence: TGTGCCAGCAGCTTAACTAGCGGGGGGGCTGCAGAGACCCAGTACTTC. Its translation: CASSLTSGGAAETQYF.

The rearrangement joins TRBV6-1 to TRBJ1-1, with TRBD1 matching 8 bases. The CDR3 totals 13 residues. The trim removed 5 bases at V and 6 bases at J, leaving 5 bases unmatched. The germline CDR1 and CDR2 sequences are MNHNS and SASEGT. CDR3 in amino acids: CASSYSRGPEAFF. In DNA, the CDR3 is TGTGCCAGCAGTTATTCCAGGGGGCCTGAAGCTTTCTTT.

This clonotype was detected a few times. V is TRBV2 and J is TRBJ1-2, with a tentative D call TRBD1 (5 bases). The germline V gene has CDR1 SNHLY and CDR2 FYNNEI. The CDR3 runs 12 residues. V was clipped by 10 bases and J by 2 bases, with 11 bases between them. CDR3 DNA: TGTGCCATGGGGGGGGGGAACTATGGCTACACCTTC. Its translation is CAMGGGNYGYTF.

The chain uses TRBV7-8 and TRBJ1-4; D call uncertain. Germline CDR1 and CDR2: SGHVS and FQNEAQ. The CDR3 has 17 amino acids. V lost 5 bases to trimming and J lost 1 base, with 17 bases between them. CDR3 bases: TGTGCCAGCAGCAACACCCTGGACGGCCTAACTAATGAAAAACTGTTTTTT. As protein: CASSNTLDGLTNEKLFF.

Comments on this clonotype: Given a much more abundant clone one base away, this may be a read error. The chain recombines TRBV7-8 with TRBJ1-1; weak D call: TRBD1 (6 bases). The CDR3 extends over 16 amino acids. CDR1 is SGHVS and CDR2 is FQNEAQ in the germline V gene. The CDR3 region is CVSSLMAGALNTEAFF. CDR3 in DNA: TGTGTCAGCAGCTTAATGGCAGGGGCATTGAACACTGAAGCTTTCTTT.

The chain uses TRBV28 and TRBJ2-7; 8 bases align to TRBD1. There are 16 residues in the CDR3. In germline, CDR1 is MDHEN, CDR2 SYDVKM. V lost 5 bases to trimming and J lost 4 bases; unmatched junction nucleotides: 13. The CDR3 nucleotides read TGTGCCAGCAGTGAGGATTGGCAGGGGGCGGCTTACGAGCAGTACGTC. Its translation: CASSEDWQGAAYEQYV.

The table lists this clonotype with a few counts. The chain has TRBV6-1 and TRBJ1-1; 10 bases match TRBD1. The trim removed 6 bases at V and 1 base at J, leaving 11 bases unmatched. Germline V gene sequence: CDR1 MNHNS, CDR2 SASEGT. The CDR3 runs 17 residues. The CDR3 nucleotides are TGTGCCAGCAGGTTCCCGGGACAGGGGACCCCGAACACTGAAGCTTTCTTT. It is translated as CASRFPGQGTPNTEAFF.